This T cell receptor (beta chain) was documented in a study of Ad26.COV2.S vaccination and SARS-CoV-2 variants. CDR3 length equals 20 residues. V lost 3 bases, J lost 0 bases, and 18 bases stayed unmatched. From germline, CDR1 is MNHEY and CDR2 SMNVEV (reference sequence). Some clones are missing from TCRdb's copy, which holds only in-frame ones; the method was immunoSEQ multiplex PCR. The sample includes around 250,000 clones, about 83% of them seen just once. This sample's treatment: some 20 received Ad26.COV2.S at low or high dose, single or two shots; roughly five received placebo; per-sample allocation not given. The samples date from day 63 after the first vaccine or placebo injection.

This sample comprised peripheral blood, obtained in a trial of Ad26.COV2.S vaccine versus placebo. The origin of this receptor is a person aged 18-65 years who received the Ad26.COV2.S COVID-19 vaccine or a placebo. The chain recombines TRBV27 with TRBJ1-2; 8 bases line up with TRBD1. CDR3 coding DNA: TGTGCCAGCAGTTTTTGGGGACCCCGACAGGGGAGTCAAGCTAACTATGGCTACACCTTC. Translation gives CASSFWGPRQGSQANYGYTF.